This entry describes one T cell receptor beta chain. The antigen is undetermined. This sample stems from a study of Ad26.COV2.S vaccination and SARS-CoV-2 variants. About the study: Donor was one of the participants in the Ad26.COV2.S arm of the COV1001 trial. The study gave Ad26.COV2.S intramuscularly, once or twice 56 days apart. Study findings and constraints: Spike-specific TCR breadth ran higher among vaccine recipients than placebo recipients. Those who received vaccine or placebo ended up with similar non-spike TCR breadth.

V lost 2 bases and J lost 10, with 9 bases in between. Germline-derived CDR1 and CDR2 are SGHTA and FQGNSA. There are 13 residues in the CDR3. Treatment of the sample: some 19 received Ad26.COV2.S at low or high dose, single or two shots; about 5 received placebo; per-sample allocation not given. Specimen acquisition occurred on day 63 following the initial vaccine or placebo injection. Measured with immunoSEQ multiplex PCR; TCRdb has only the in-frame clones, and not every one. The repertoire holds approximately 480,000 clones, approximately 90% seen once, with around 13% in the top ten. This chain connects TRBV7-2 to TRBJ1-6; tentative D call: TRBD1 (5 bases). The sample here was peripheral blood, taken in a trial of Ad26.COV2.S vaccine versus placebo. The TCR originated in a person between 18 and 65 years old who received the Ad26.COV2.S COVID-19 vaccine or a placebo. As DNA, the CDR3 is TGTGCCAGCAGCTTACAGGGTGGATCACCCCTCCACTTT. Translating it yields CASSLQGGSPLHF.